A single sample gave rise to the 30 T cell receptor beta chains below, sequenced in a study of identical twins. TCRdb reprocessed the 5' RACE reads via MiXCR and lists one record per CDR3 protein. The sample shows 1.5 million to 2 million distinct CDR3 sequences, 25% to 35% of them seen only once. The specimen was cord blood. The origin of the receptors is a newborn girl in good health.

This clonotype appeared a single time. The V and J genes are TRBV4-1 and TRBJ2-2; D unresolved. The CDR3 has 14 residues. The germline V and J ends were trimmed by 4 bases and 4 bases, with 10 bases remaining between them. CDR1 is MGHRA, CDR2 YSYEKL, per germline. CDR3 bases: TGCGCCAGCAGCCCTACCCCCAGCACCGGGGAGCTGTTTTTT. Protein: CASSPTPSTGELFF.

This clonotype was counted between two and nine times. The chain employs TRBV3-1 and TRBJ2-1, with D possibly matching TRBD2 (6 bases). The CDR3 covers 15 residues. CDR1 is LGHDT and CDR2 is YNNKEL in the germline V gene (reference sequence). The V end was cut by 2 bases, the J end by 7 bases, with 15 bases between. The CDR3 DNA reads TGTGCCAGCAGCCAAAGACTAGTTCTGGGTAATGAGCAGTTCTTC. Protein sequence: CASSQRLVLGNEQFF.

This chain connects TRBV13 to TRBJ2-2; perhaps TRBD2 as D (5 bases). CDR1 is PRHDT and CDR2 is FYEKMQ in the germline V gene (reference sequence). This CDR3 has 15 residues. The V end was cut by 0 bases, the J end by 3 bases, with 8 bases between. CDR3 sequence reads: CASSLGRRDTGELFF. DNA for the CDR3: TGTGCCAGCAGCTTAGGCCGGCGGGACACCGGGGAGCTGTTTTTT. Full variable domain (remainder filled in from reference TRBV13 and TRBJ2-2): AAGVIQSPRHLIKEKRETATLKCYPIPRHDTVYWYQQGPGQDPQFLISFYEKMQSDKGSIPDRFSAQQFSDYHSELNMSSLELGDSALYFCASSLGRRDTGELFFGEGSRLTVL.

The gene calls are TRBV6-5 and TRBJ2-1, with D hard to call. Germline assignment: CDR1 MNHEY and CDR2 SVGAGI. With 0 bases removed from V and 0 bases from J, the gap between germline ends came to 9 bases. The CDR3 is made up of 16 amino acids. This CDR3 is CASSYSPLGSYNEQFF. DNA of the CDR3: TGTGCCAGCAGTTACTCCCCGCTAGGCTCCTACAATGAGCAGTTCTTC.

The table lists this clonotype with a few counts. V and J are TRBV7-2 and TRBJ2-4; 7 nucleotides line up with TRBD2. Germline values: CDR1 SGHTA, CDR2 FQGNSA. J was trimmed by 3 bases and V by 2 bases; bases with no gene match: 7. This CDR3 has 16 residues. CDR3 DNA: TGTGCCAGCAGCTTAATTGGCGGGAGCGGCAAAAACATTCAGTACTTC. Its translation: CASSLIGGSGKNIQYF.

The genes are TRBV15 and TRBJ2-7, with D possibly being TRBD1 (6 bases). This CDR3 spans 15 amino acids. Germline assignment: CDR1 LNHNV and CDR2 YYDKDF (reference sequence). Trimming left V 0 bases short and J 3 bases short, with 12 bases between. The DNA for the CDR3 is TGTGCCACCAGCAGAGATTCCAGGGGTATCTACGAGCAGTACTTC. Translating it yields CATSRDSRGIYEQYF.

The genes are TRBV7-9 and TRBJ2-6; possibly TRBD2 for D (7 bases). This CDR3 has 17 amino acids. Germline V lookup: CDR1 SEHNR, CDR2 FQNEAQ (reference sequence). Trimming shortened V by 6 bases and J by 0 bases, and 15 bases separated the two germline ends. The CDR3 loop is CASSLIGGASGANVLTF. The CDR3 DNA reads as TGTGCCAGCAGTCTAATAGGGGGGGCCTCTGGGGCCAACGTCCTGACTTTC.

A note on this clonotype: A junction end diverges from the germline sequence, so it may reflect a read error. The chain has TRBV6-5 and TRBJ2-1, with D maybe TRBD1 (5 bases). There are 14 residues in the CDR3. Per the germline V gene, CDR1 is MNHEY and CDR2 is SVGAGI. The CDR3 region has the DNA TGTACCAGCAGTTACAGGAACCGGTACAATGAGCAGTTCTTC. Protein: CTSSYRNRYNEQFF.

This sequence joins TRBV20-1 and TRBJ1-4; 9 positions agree with TRBD1. The J segment lost 6 bases and the V segment lost 6 bases, leaving 5 bases of the junction unmatched. Germline V CDR1 and CDR2: DFQATT, SNEGSKA (reference sequence). The CDR3 is 13 residues long. CDR3 amino acids: CSAPTGGDEKLFF. The CDR3 DNA reads as TGCAGTGCCCCGACAGGGGGGGATGAAAAACTGTTTTTT.

The chain couples TRBV2 to TRBJ2-5; 7 positions agree with TRBD1. The germline CDR1 and CDR2 sequences are SNHLY and FYNNEI. Germline trimming cut 11 bases from V and 4 bases from J; bases unmatched to any gene: 7. This CDR3 has 12 residues. The CDR3 DNA sequence: TGTGCCGGCACAGGGGTAGGAGAGACCCAGTACTTC. Its protein product is CAGTGVGETQYF.

The chain couples TRBV20-1 to TRBJ1-1, with D perhaps matching TRBD1 (6 bases). There are 11 residues in the CDR3. Germline V lookup: CDR1 DFQATT, CDR2 SNEGSKA (reference sequence). The CDR3 spells CIARGNTEAFF. For the CDR3, the DNA is TGCATCGCCAGGGGAAACACTGAAGCTTTCTTT.

The rearrangement uses TRBV7-2 and TRBJ1-6; 9 nucleotides agree with TRBD1. CDR1 and CDR2 (germline): SGHTA, FQGNSA. With 5 bases clipped from V and 7 bases from J, the junction kept 6 bases outside the gene matches. This CDR3 is 15 amino acids long. The CDR3 sequence: CASSPLTGGNSPLHF. CDR3 bases: TGTGCCAGCAGCCCCCTGACAGGGGGGAATTCACCCCTCCACTTT.

This clonotype was observed a handful of times. The chain is built from TRBV28 and TRBJ2-4; D tentatively fits TRBD1 or TRBD2 (5 bases each). Germline V gene sequence: CDR1 MDHEN, CDR2 SYDVKM. The CDR3 is 16 amino acids. The germline V and J ends were trimmed by 2 bases and 3 bases, with 14 bases remaining between them. CDR3 bases: TGTGCCAGCAGTTTACCCAGGGAGAGGGTCAAAAACATTCAGTACTTC. It encodes CASSLPRERVKNIQYF.

This clonotype appeared a few times. The chain recombines TRBV12-3 or TRBV12-4 with TRBJ2-1; D gene uncertain. The CDR3 is 14 amino acids. The V and J ends lost 5 bases and 6 bases respectively, with 14 bases between them. CDR3 amino acids: CASSPVIAVNEQFF. The CDR3 nucleotides are TGTGCCAGCAGTCCCGTGATAGCTGTCAATGAGCAGTTCTTC.

V is TRBV6-6 and J is TRBJ2-3; 13 positions agree with TRBD2. Germline-derived CDR1 and CDR2 are MNHNY and SVGAGI (reference sequence). V gave up 4 bases and J gave up 5 bases; unmatched junction bases: 6. This CDR3 comprises 16 residues. In DNA form, the CDR3 reads TGTGCCAGCAGTTTGACTAGCGGGGGGCAAATAGATACGCAGTATTTT. Its protein product is CASSLTSGGQIDTQYF.

The rearrangement joins TRBV7-2 to TRBJ2-3, with TRBD1 matching 9 bases. The CDR3 runs 14 residues. Germline V CDR1 and CDR2: SGHTA, FQGNSA. The ends lost 5 bases at V and 11 bases at J; junction bases unmatched: 11. CDR3 sequence (DNA): TGTGCCAGCAGCGCAGACCGGACAGGGGAGGTGCAGTATTTT. Translating gives CASSADRTGEVQYF.

The rearrangement joins TRBV20-1 to TRBJ2-5; D remains unclear. The ends were cut back, 1 base at V and 5 bases at J, with 5 bases in the middle. CDR1 and CDR2 (germline): DFQATT, SNEGSKA (reference sequence). The CDR3 spans 11 residues. The CDR3 region has the DNA TGCAGTGCTAGAGGGATGGAGACCCAGTACTTC. This sequence encodes CSARGMETQYF.

This clonotype was seen a few times. This rearrangement joins TRBV7-2 to TRBJ2-7; 10 bases line up with TRBD2. The length of the CDR3 is 16 residues. Trimming took 2 bases from V and 0 from J; bases not matched to a gene: 4. Germline V gene lookup returns CDR1 SGHTA and CDR2 FQGNSA. Written as DNA, the CDR3 is TGTGCCAGCAGCTTAAGAGCGGGGGGGCGCTCCTACGAGCAGTACTTC. Translating gives CASSLRAGGRSYEQYF.

This clonotype occurred a few times. This chain joins TRBV10-3 and TRBJ2-7; D not resolved. Germline loops: CDR1 ENHRY, CDR2 SYGVKD. The CDR3 has 14 amino acids. Trimming removed 10 bases from V and 3 bases from J, with 19 bases in between. The CDR3 DNA sequence: TGTGCCAGTTCGGGCGGTTGGCAGTTCTACGAGCAGTACTTC. Protein sequence: CASSGGWQFYEQYF.

The CDR3 here is CASSSDREQYF. CDR3 coding DNA: TGTGCCAGCAGCTCTGATAGAGAGCAGTACTTC. The V call is TRBV11-2, the J call TRBJ2-4; D is ambiguous. Germline CDR1 and CDR2: SGHAT and FQNNGV. The CDR3 is 11 amino acids. V was shortened by 4 bases and J by 13 bases, with 11 bases between the two germline ends.

The chain recombines TRBV11-2 with TRBJ2-1, with 12 bases identical to TRBD2. This CDR3 contains 16 residues. V shed 7 bases and J 9 bases; nucleotides not matched to a gene: 13. Germline V gene lookup returns CDR1 SGHAT and CDR2 FQNNGV. CDR3 nucleotide sequence: TGTGCCAGCACCTACCCTCGACTAGCGGGAGAAGGTGAGCAGTTCTTC. Amino acid sequence: CASTYPRLAGEGEQFF. Using reference TRBV11-2 and TRBJ2-1 for the parts outside the CDR3, the full variable domain is EAGVAQSPRYKIIEKRQSVAFWCNPISGHATLYWYQQILGQGPKLLIQFQNNGVVDDSQLPKDRFSAERLKGVDSTLKIQPAKLEDSAVYLCASTYPRLAGEGEQFFGPGTRLTVL.

The chain carries TRBV5-6 and TRBJ2-1, with TRBD2 identical over 8 bases. CDR3 length equals 16 residues. V trimming: 0 bases; J trimming: 4 bases; junction bases outside the gene matches: 6. Germline values: CDR1 SGHDT, CDR2 YYEEEE. The CDR3 sequence is CASSLVASGFYNEQFF. The CDR3, as DNA: TGTGCCAGCAGCTTGGTGGCTAGCGGGTTTTACAATGAGCAGTTCTTC.

V usage is TRBV4-2 and J usage is TRBJ2-7, with 7 positions matching TRBD2. CDR1 and CDR2 from the germline V gene are LGHNA and YNFKEQ. The CDR3 sequence is 14 residues long. V trimming: 2 bases; J trimming: 2 bases; junction bases outside the gene matches: 3. The CDR3 is CASSQPSGAYEQYF. Written as DNA, the CDR3 is TGTGCCAGCAGCCAACCTAGCGGAGCCTACGAGCAGTACTTC.

This chain uses TRBV10-3 with TRBJ2-1; a weak D match, TRBD1 (7 bases). CDR3 size: 17 residues. V gave up 0 bases and J gave up 2 bases, with 14 bases separating them. Germline V gene data show CDR1 as ENHRY and CDR2 as SYGVKD. The CDR3 here is CAISESRGRGAYNEQFF. As DNA, the CDR3 is TGTGCCATCAGTGAGTCGAGAGGCAGGGGGGCCTACAATGAGCAGTTCTTC.

The V gene is TRBV6-7, the J gene TRBJ2-5, with D possibly TRBD2 on 6 matching bases. TRBV6-7 falls under the ORF class, with uncertain function. The V gene lost 10 bases and the J gene lost 2 bases, with 17 bases spanning the gap. This CDR3 region has 14 residues. CDR3 amino acids: CAIDVADLQETQYF. The CDR3 nucleotides are TGTGCCATCGACGTAGCGGACCTTCAAGAGACCCAGTACTTC.

The gene calls are TRBV12-3 or TRBV12-4 and TRBJ2-3; the match to TRBD2 covers 7 bases. Germline trimming cut 1 base from V and 4 bases from J; bases unmatched to any gene: 8. The CDR3 spans 16 residues. CDR3 loop: CASSLGERGGPDTQYF. The CDR3 nucleotides are TGTGCCAGCAGTTTAGGGGAGCGGGGCGGGCCAGATACGCAGTATTTT.

This clonotype appeared a few times. This chain connects TRBV7-9 to TRBJ2-1; D gene uncertain. The CDR3 totals 13 residues. V lost 1 base to trimming and J lost 7 bases, with 8 bases between them. Germline V gene sequence: CDR1 SEHNR, CDR2 FQNEAQ (reference sequence). CDR3: CASSLGLTNEQFF. In DNA form, the CDR3 reads TGTGCCAGCAGCTTAGGCCTAACTAATGAGCAGTTCTTC. Combining the CDR3 with reference TRBV7-9 and TRBJ2-1 gives the whole variable domain DTGVSQNPRHKITKRGQNVTFRCDPISEHNRLYWYRQTLGQGPEFLTYFQNEAQLEKSRLLSDRFSAERPKGSFSTLEIQRTEQGDSAMYLCASSLGLTNEQFFGPGTRLTVL.

This clonotype was counted between two and nine times. The chain uses TRBV21-1 and TRBJ2-2. TRBV21-1 counts as a pseudogene. This CDR3 is built from 15 residues. This CDR3 reads CASSSRSLDTGELFF. CDR3 in DNA: TGTGCCAGCAGCTCCAGGAGTTTAGACACCGGGGAGCTGTTTTTT.

In DNA form, the CDR3 reads TGTGCCAGCAACTCTTTTAGCGGGGCCTACAATGAGCAGTACTTC. As protein: CASNSFSGAYNEQYF. This chain uses TRBV25-1 with TRBJ2-1; 8 bases match TRBD2. The better agreement between TRBJ2-7 and the DNA end casts doubt on the J call. Germline V gene data show CDR1 as MGHDK and CDR2 as SYGVNS. This CDR3 region has 15 residues.

This clonotype was seen a handful of times. The chain carries TRBV4-2 and TRBJ2-1; the match to TRBD1 covers 7 bases. Germline V gene sequence: CDR1 LGHNA, CDR2 YNFKEQ. The CDR3 has 15 amino acids. V gave up 2 bases and J gave up 6 bases; unmatched junction bases: 7. CDR3 sequence (DNA): TGTGCCAGCAGCCAAACAGGGGAGAGGCTCAATGAGCAGTTCTTC. Translation gives CASSQTGERLNEQFF.